This T cell receptor (beta chain) was recorded in a study of human T cells and chemical hapten exposure. Study-level information: Per-sample TCR yields varied mainly from small pooled library volume differences. Overall study results and limits: TCRs at a frequency above 1 in 1000 stayed unchanged with DPC sensitization.

Noted time point: patch test 1, 2 weeks after DPC sensitization. This sample's treatment: therapeutic diphenylcyclopropenone sensitization with weekly scalp DPC. Trimming cost V 1 base and J 8 bases; bases outside gene matches: 10. Germline lookup yields CDR1 SGHRS and CDR2 YFSETQ. This CDR3 comprises 15 residues. During construction of the library, unique molecular identifiers were attached to individual cDNA molecules for quantitative, reproducible TCR counting. Original handling: Sequenced samples showed a median of around 96,000 TCRs each, with counts running from about 20,000 to 690,000. MiXCR, applied by TCRdb to the RACE reads, yields one record per CDR3 protein. These V and J calls originate from TCRdb's pipeline instead of the authors' own analysis. The sample has 380,000 or so distinct CDR3 sequences; more than 4.5% are singletons. This clonotype was seen many times. Antigen: not known.

The chain is built from TRBV5-1 and TRBJ2-3, with 7 nucleotides matching TRBD1. This sample comprised whole blood, obtained in connection with sensitization to the hapten diphenylcyclopropenone (DPC). This sequence was found in a woman aged 45 to 65 with alopecia areata. Some clones in this sample may be carry-over from other donors' samples. CDR3 nucleotide sequence: TGCGCCAGCAGCTTGCGACAGGGCACCGGTGGTACGCAGTATTTT. It specifies CASSLRQGTGGTQYF.